A selection of T cell receptor beta chains follows, all from one sample in a study of T-cell reconstitution after alpha-beta-depleted transplantation in children. TCRdb used MiXCR to reprocess the PCR reads, holding one entry per CDR3 protein. The data contain 180,000 or so distinct CDR3 sequences, approximately 6% of them singletons. The sample consisted of PBMCs, taken before TCRalphabeta/CD19-depleted stem cell transplant. The receptors stem from a girl less than two years old with combined immunodeficiency, due to receive a stem cell transplant. Both conserved end residues are part of each CDR3. A D gene is named only where the DNA matches it firmly. Not all rows give a size; the values are once, few, many and, for expanded clones, a class.

CDR3: CASSPFYEILGPGELFF
DNA: TGCGCCAGCAGCCCCTTCTATGAGATACTTGGCCCCGGGGAGCTGTTTTTT
size: many
J: TRBJ2-2
D: -
V: TRBV4-1

CDR3: CSVASGTGGGETQYF
DNA: TGCAGCGTTGCCTCCGGGACAGGGGGTGGAGAGACCCAGTACTTC
size: few
J: TRBJ2-5
D: TRBD1
V: TRBV29-1

CDR3: CASSWGADTQYF
DNA: TGTGCCAGCAGTTGGGGGGCAGATACGCAGTATTTT
size: few
J: TRBJ2-3
D: -
V: TRBV27

CDR3: CASSVDGDTLRGLYGYTF
DNA: TGTGCCAGCAGCGTCGACGGGGACACCCTGAGGGGACTTTATGGCTACACCTTC
size: many
J: TRBJ1-2
D: -
V: TRBV11-1

CDR3: CSGQGEVYNEQFF
DNA: TGCAGTGGACAGGGTGAGGTTTACAATGAGCAGTTCTTC
size: -
J: TRBJ2-1
D: TRBD1
V: TRBV20-1

CDR3: CASSVGTSISHDEQFF
DNA: TGTGCCAGCAGCGTCGGGACTAGCATTTCTCACGATGAGCAGTTCTTC
size: many
J: TRBJ2-1
D: TRBD2
V: TRBV9

CDR3: CASSHTVGQTEGYEQYF
DNA: TGCGCCAGCAGTCATACTGTCGGACAGACTGAAGGTTACGAGCAGTACTTC
size: many
J: TRBJ2-7
D: -
V: TRBV5-1

CDR3: CSVALDSSNTEAFF
DNA: TGCAGCGTTGCCTTGGACAGCTCGAACACTGAAGCTTTCTTT
size: many
J: TRBJ1-1
D: -
V: TRBV29-1

CDR3: CASSPPGTTGNEQFF
DNA: TGCGCCAGCAGCCCGCCCGGGACTACCGGCAATGAGCAGTTCTTC
size: many
J: TRBJ2-1
D: TRBD2
V: TRBV5-1

CDR3: CASRTPRERPVYNEQFF
DNA: TGTGCCAGCAGAACTCCCCGGGAGCGACCCGTATACAATGAGCAGTTCTTC
size: many
J: TRBJ2-1
D: -
V: TRBV28

CDR3: CASSLSAFGGYTF
DNA: TGTGCCAGCAGTTTATCAGCCTTCGGTGGCTACACCTTC
size: many
J: TRBJ1-2
D: -
V: TRBV12-3/TRBV12-4

CDR3: CSGQGATEAFF
DNA: TGCAGTGGACAGGGGGCAACTGAAGCTTTCTTT
size: many
J: TRBJ1-1
D: TRBD1
V: TRBV20-1

CDR3: CASSQDTISYEQYF
DNA: TGCGCCAGCAGCCAAGATACCATTTCCTACGAGCAGTACTTC
size: many
J: TRBJ2-7
D: -
V: TRBV4-1

CDR3: CASSYKQGRNGYTF
DNA: TGTGCCAGCAGTTACAAGCAGGGAAGGAATGGCTACACCTTC
size: many
J: TRBJ1-2
D: -
V: TRBV6-5

CDR3: CASSGGPTSNEQFF
DNA: TGCGCCAGCAGCGGAGGGCCCACGTCCAATGAGCAGTTCTTC
size: few
J: TRBJ2-1
D: -
V: TRBV5-1

CDR3: CSVRQTSGNTIYF
DNA: TGCAGCGTTCGGCAGACCTCTGGAAACACCATATATTTT
size: many
J: TRBJ1-3
D: -
V: TRBV29-1

CDR3: CSAREQPDTQYF
DNA: TGCAGTGCTAGAGAGCAGCCTGATACGCAGTATTTT
size: few
J: TRBJ2-3
D: -
V: TRBV20-1

CDR3: CASSLAGRNTEAFF
DNA: TGTGCCAGCAGTCTCGCGGGGCGGAACACTGAAGCTTTCTTT
size: -
J: TRBJ1-1
D: -
V: TRBV28

CDR3: CASSLQETQYF
DNA: TGTGCCAGCAGCTTACAAGAGACCCAGTACTTC
size: many
J: TRBJ2-5
D: -
V: TRBV18

CDR3: CATSRVRDSSYEQYF
DNA: TGTGCCACCAGCAGAGTCCGGGACAGCTCCTACGAGCAGTACTTC
size: many
J: TRBJ2-7
D: TRBD1
V: TRBV15

CDR3: CSGNLGYQETQYF
DNA: TGCAGCGGAAACCTAGGGTATCAAGAGACCCAGTACTTC
size: few
J: TRBJ2-5
D: -
V: TRBV29-1

CDR3: CASSFVAGLTDTQYF
DNA: TGTGCCAGCAGTTTCGTTGCGGGGCTCACAGATACGCAGTATTTT
size: many
J: TRBJ2-3
D: -
V: TRBV12-3/TRBV12-4

CDR3: CSARTSGTLFYNEQFF
DNA: TGCAGTGCTCGGACTAGCGGGACCCTCTTCTACAATGAGCAGTTCTTC
size: many
J: TRBJ2-1
D: TRBD2
V: TRBV20-1

CDR3: CASRAPGFTEAFF
DNA: TGTGCCAGCAGGGCTCCGGGATTCACTGAAGCTTTCTTT
size: many
J: TRBJ1-1
D: -
V: TRBV12-3/TRBV12-4

CDR3: CASSEGLAGNYEQYF
DNA: TGTGCCAGCAGCGAGGGACTAGCGGGGAACTACGAGCAGTACTTC
size: many
J: TRBJ2-7
D: TRBD2
V: TRBV13

CDR3: CASSLRPARYEQYF
DNA: TGTGCCAGCAGTTTACGGCCAGCCCGATACGAGCAGTACTTC
size: many
J: TRBJ2-7
D: -
V: TRBV28

CDR3: CSARDRLAGSYNEQFF
DNA: TGCAGTGCTAGAGATCGGCTAGCGGGCTCCTACAATGAGCAGTTCTTC
size: many
J: TRBJ2-1
D: TRBD2
V: TRBV20-1

CDR3: CASSLTGDVTTEAFF
DNA: TGTGCCAGCAGTTTGACAGGGGACGTGACCACTGAAGCTTTCTTT
size: few
J: TRBJ1-1
D: TRBD1
V: TRBV12-3/TRBV12-4

CDR3: CASSLEYTWAGVSGANVLTF
DNA: TGTGCCAGCAGCTTAGAGTATACATGGGCGGGAGTCTCCGGTGCCAACGTCCTGACTTTC
size: -
J: TRBJ2-6
D: TRBD2
V: TRBV13

CDR3: CASSQEHSPNYGYTF
DNA: TGTGCCAGCAGCCAAGAACACAGCCCTAACTATGGCTACACCTTC
size: -
J: TRBJ1-2
D: -
V: TRBV4-2

CDR3: CASSPLLITFSGNTIYF
DNA: TGTGCCAGCAGTCCCCTCCTCATAACCTTCTCTGGAAACACCATATATTTT
size: few
J: TRBJ1-3
D: -
V: TRBV6-1

CDR3: CASSLGAPASEQFF
DNA: TGTGCCAGCAGTTTGGGAGCTCCAGCGTCCGAGCAGTTCTTC
size: many
J: TRBJ2-1
D: -
V: TRBV27

CDR3: CSAPGAGAFSYNEQFF
DNA: TGCAGCGCCCCGGGAGCGGGAGCCTTCTCCTACAATGAGCAGTTCTTC
size: many
J: TRBJ2-1
D: TRBD2
V: TRBV29-1

CDR3: CASSLVKTGVTEAFF
DNA: TGTGCCAGCAGCTTAGTCAAGACAGGGGTTACTGAAGCTTTCTTT
size: -
J: TRBJ1-1
D: TRBD1
V: TRBV7-3

CDR3: CASSLTSWAGVDTEAFF
DNA: TGTGCCAGCAGCTTAACGAGTTGGGCAGGGGTAGACACTGAAGCTTTCTTT
size: -
J: TRBJ1-1
D: -
V: TRBV7-3

CDR3: CSARGTSTYEQYF
DNA: TGCAGTGCTAGAGGGACTAGCACCTACGAGCAGTACTTC
size: many
J: TRBJ2-7
D: TRBD2
V: TRBV20-1

CDR3: CASSQDRREETQYF
DNA: TGCGCCAGCAGCCAAGATCGGCGGGAAGAGACCCAGTACTTC
size: many
J: TRBJ2-5
D: -
V: TRBV4-3

CDR3: CASSSPDRRTGELFF
DNA: TGTGCCAGCAGCTCCCCTGACAGGCGGACCGGGGAGCTGTTTTTT
size: few
J: TRBJ2-2
D: -
V: TRBV7-9

CDR3: CASTATGGSSGANVLTF
DNA: TGTGCCAGCACCGCGACAGGGGGCTCCTCTGGGGCCAACGTCCTGACTTTC
size: few
J: TRBJ2-6
D: TRBD1
V: TRBV7-2

CDR3: CASSPTGGFSGNTIYF
DNA: TGTGCCAGCAGTCCGACAGGGGGGTTCTCTGGAAACACCATATATTTT
size: many
J: TRBJ1-3
D: TRBD1
V: TRBV6-5

CDR3: CASSLAFLAGAGGELFF
DNA: TGTGCCAGCAGCTTAGCGTTTCTAGCGGGGGCCGGGGGGGAGCTGTTTTTT
size: many
J: TRBJ2-2
D: TRBD2
V: TRBV7-2

CDR3: CASSQEMGGALDTEAFF
DNA: TGTGCCAGCAGCCAAGAAATGGGGGGGGCCCTGGACACTGAAGCTTTCTTT
size: few
J: TRBJ1-1
D: -
V: TRBV3-1

CDR3: CASSLDGYQPQHF
DNA: TGTGCCAGCAGCCTAGACGGGTATCAGCCCCAGCATTTT
size: many
J: TRBJ1-5
D: -
V: TRBV7-9

CDR3: CASSDWFGGGVPDTQYF
DNA: TGTGCCAGCAGTGATTGGTTCGGCGGGGGGGTTCCAGATACGCAGTATTTT
size: many
J: TRBJ2-3
D: TRBD2
V: TRBV2

CDR3: CASSPSSTEAFF
DNA: TGTGCCAGCAGCCCCAGTAGTACTGAAGCTTTCTTT
size: many
J: TRBJ1-1
D: -
V: TRBV13

CDR3: CASSQDQVGSPKNIQYF
DNA: TGCGCCAGCAGCCAAGATCAAGTTGGCAGCCCTAAAAACATTCAGTACTTC
size: many
J: TRBJ2-4
D: -
V: TRBV4-1

CDR3: CASSNNRDLKSYEQYF
DNA: TGTGCCAGCAGCAATAACAGGGACCTGAAATCCTACGAGCAGTACTTC
size: few
J: TRBJ2-7
D: -
V: TRBV6-5

CDR3: CASSQKEGLRYGYTF
DNA: TGCGCCAGCAGCCAAAAAGAAGGCTTACGCTATGGCTACACCTTC
size: many
J: TRBJ1-2
D: -
V: TRBV4-1